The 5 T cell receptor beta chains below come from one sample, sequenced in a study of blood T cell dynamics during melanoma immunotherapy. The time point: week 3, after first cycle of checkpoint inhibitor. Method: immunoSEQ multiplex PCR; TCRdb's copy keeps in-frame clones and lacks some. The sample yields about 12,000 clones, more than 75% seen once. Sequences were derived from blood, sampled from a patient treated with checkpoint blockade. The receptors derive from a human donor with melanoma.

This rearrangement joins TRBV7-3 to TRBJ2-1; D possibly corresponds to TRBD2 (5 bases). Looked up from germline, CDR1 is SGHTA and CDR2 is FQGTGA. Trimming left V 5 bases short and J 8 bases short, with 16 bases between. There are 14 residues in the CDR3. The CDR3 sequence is CASSEYLASDEQFF. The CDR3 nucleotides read TGTGCCAGCAGCGAATACCTAGCAAGCGATGAGCAGTTCTTC.

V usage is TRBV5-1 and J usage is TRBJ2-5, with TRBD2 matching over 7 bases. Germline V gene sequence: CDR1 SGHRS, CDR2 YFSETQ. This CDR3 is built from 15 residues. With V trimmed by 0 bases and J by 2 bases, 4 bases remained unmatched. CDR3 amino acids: CASSLASGDQETQYF. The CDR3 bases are TGCGCCAGCAGCTTGGCTAGCGGAGATCAAGAGACCCAGTACTTC.

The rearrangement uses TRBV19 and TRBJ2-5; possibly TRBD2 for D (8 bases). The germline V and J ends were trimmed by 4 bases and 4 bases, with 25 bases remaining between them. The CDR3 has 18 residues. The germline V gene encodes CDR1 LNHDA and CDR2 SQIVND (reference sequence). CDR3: CASSKLRGRQGLGETQYF. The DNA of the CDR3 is TGTGCCAGTAGTAAGTTAAGGGGCAGACAGGGACTAGGAGAGACCCAGTACTTC.

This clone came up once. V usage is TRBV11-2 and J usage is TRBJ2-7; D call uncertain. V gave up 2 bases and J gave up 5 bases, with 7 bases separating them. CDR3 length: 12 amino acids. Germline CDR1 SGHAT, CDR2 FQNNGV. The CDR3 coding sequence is TGTGCCAGCAGCTTAACAAAAAACGAGCAGTACTTC. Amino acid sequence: CASSLTKNEQYF.

As DNA, the CDR3 is TGCGCCAGCAGCGATGGAGGGACCTCCTCCTATGGCTACACCTTC. It translates to CASSDGGTSSYGYTF. V is TRBV5-1 and J is TRBJ1-2; D is perhaps TRBD1 (5 bases). Trimming removed 4 bases from V and 4 bases from J, with 17 bases in between. This CDR3 has 15 residues. CDR1 is SGHRS, CDR2 YFSETQ, per germline. Full variable domain (missing parts from reference TRBV5-1 and TRBJ1-2): KAGVTQTPRYLIKTRGQQVTLSCSPISGHRSVSWYQQTPGQGLQFLFEYFSETQRNKGNFPGRFSGRQFSNSRSEMNVSTLELGDSALYLCASSDGGTSSYGYTFGSGTRLTVV.